This T cell receptor (beta chain) was recovered during a study of control samples from healthy donors and cancer patients. Repertoires were generated with immunoSEQ multiplex PCR, while TCRdb's copy carries only in-frame clones and drops some. The table lists about 160,000 clones, 90% to 95% of them singletons. CDR1 SGHVS and CDR2 FNYEAQ come from the germline V gene. Trimming removed 0 bases from V and 3 bases from J; junction bases left unmatched: 4. CDR3 size: 16 residues. The TCR comes from a man aged 55 to 70 with colorectal cancer. The sample was PBMCs. The V gene is TRBV7-6, the J gene TRBJ1-5, with TRBD1 identical over 8 bases. Written as DNA, the CDR3 is TGTGCCAGCAGCTTAGCGGCAGGGGGCTCCAATCAGCCCCAGCATTTT. As protein: CASSLAAGGSNQPQHF.